This is a list of T cell receptor beta chains from one sample in a study of CD8 T cells in Susac syndrome. One entry per CDR3 protein, called by TCRdb with MiXCR from the immunoSEQ multiplex PCR reads. The sample has approximately 150,000 distinct CDR3 sequences; about 94% are singletons. The sample was CD4+ T cells from PBMCs. These receptors were taken from a human donor in good health. CDR3s include the opening cysteine and the closing phenylalanine or tryptophan.

V	J	CDR3
TRBV25-1	TRBJ1-5	CASSAGTGVRNQPQHF
TRBV3-1	TRBJ2-1	CASSQDQRTSGGGSEQFF
TRBV6-5	TRBJ2-7	CASSYSGTGGIYF
TRBV9	TRBJ2-5	CASSVVAGSETQYF
TRBV24-1	TRBJ2-6	CATSDQTGQPSGANVLTF
TRBV18	TRBJ2-3	CASSPQQRLAGVTDTQYF
TRBV14	TRBJ1-1	CASSQALNTEAFF
TRBV3-1	TRBJ2-3	CASTKRSTDTQYF
TRBV20-1	TRBJ2-7	CSALDRTTYEQYF
TRBV23-1	TRBJ1-1	CASSLLKGQGVEAFF
TRBV2	TRBJ2-1	CASAEVWANEQFF
TRBV3-1	TRBJ2-5	CASSQDSSVAGYQETQYF
TRBV2	TRBJ1-2	CASSEAGDRGLYGYTF
TRBV19	TRBJ2-5	CASSIGRREETQYF
TRBV4-1	TRBJ1-2	CASSQEADNYGYTF
TRBV20-1	TRBJ1-1	CSARRQGINTEAFF
TRBV5-1	TRBJ1-3	CASHDRAGNTIYF
TRBV25-1	TRBJ2-5	CASRGTGGQETQYF
TRBV15	TRBJ2-6	CATSRGNSGANVLTF
TRBV3-1	TRBJ2-1	CASSRSEGYNEQFF
TRBV14	TRBJ2-6	CASSQPGQGAAGANVLTF
TRBV29-1	TRBJ1-4	CSVVSYEKLFF
TRBV4-2	TRBJ1-2	CASSQDSGHGYTF
TRBV3-1	TRBJ2-7	CASSQFTGPYEQYF
TRBV5-4	TRBJ2-3	CASSKGLAEDTQYF
TRBV29-1	TRBJ2-5	CSVLSGARETQYF
TRBV28	TRBJ1-1	CASSLRRNTEAFF
TRBV7-9	TRBJ2-1	CASSPQSGGQFF
TRBV5-1	TRBJ2-1	CASSLGVAGGNNEQFF
TRBV5-4	TRBJ2-5	CASTPSSGSRETQYF
TRBV12-3/TRBV12-4	TRBJ1-2	CASKRRGRIDGYTF
TRBV30	TRBJ1-2	CAWSTPGGFYGYTF
TRBV20-1	TRBJ2-2	CSARDLRGNTGELFF
TRBV5-1	TRBJ2-7	CASSLRGGRDEQYF
TRBV20-1	TRBJ1-6	CSASRGGQGPSPLHF
TRBV4-1	TRBJ2-1	CASSQPRTSGGASSYNEQFF
TRBV19	TRBJ1-2	CASSVGVGYTF
TRBV20-1	TRBJ2-1	CSARLGGGYYNEQFF
TRBV11-1	TRBJ2-3	CASSLMESFADTQYF
TRBV20-1	TRBJ2-3	CSARSLGSRTDTQYF
TRBV5-1	TRBJ1-5	CASSRRGPFNQPQHF
TRBV27	TRBJ2-1	CASSSLLREQFF
TRBV7-2	TRBJ2-2	CASSPATGGTGELFF
TRBV18	TRBJ1-1	CASSKMDSRDTEAFF
TRBV2	TRBJ2-5	CASSYDRAETQYF
TRBV20-1	TRBJ2-5	CSAHPGTGGAETQYF
TRBV11-2	TRBJ2-7	CASSIRSWGQGYYEQYF
TRBV6-1	TRBJ1-4	CASSPGHVSGNEKLFF
TRBV6-1	TRBJ2-1	CASSTPASGGYNEQFF
TRBV28	TRBJ1-1	CASTSSLNTEAFF
TRBV18	TRBJ2-5	CASSPSRAPRIQETQYF
TRBV2	TRBJ2-1	CASQGGAAEQFF
TRBV29-1	TRBJ2-4	CSVEEMGREKNIQYF
TRBV7-2	TRBJ2-6	CASSFGQPGANVLTF
TRBV19	TRBJ2-3	CASSRDSGGGTDTQYF
TRBV6-5	TRBJ1-1	CASSSGTEIAFF